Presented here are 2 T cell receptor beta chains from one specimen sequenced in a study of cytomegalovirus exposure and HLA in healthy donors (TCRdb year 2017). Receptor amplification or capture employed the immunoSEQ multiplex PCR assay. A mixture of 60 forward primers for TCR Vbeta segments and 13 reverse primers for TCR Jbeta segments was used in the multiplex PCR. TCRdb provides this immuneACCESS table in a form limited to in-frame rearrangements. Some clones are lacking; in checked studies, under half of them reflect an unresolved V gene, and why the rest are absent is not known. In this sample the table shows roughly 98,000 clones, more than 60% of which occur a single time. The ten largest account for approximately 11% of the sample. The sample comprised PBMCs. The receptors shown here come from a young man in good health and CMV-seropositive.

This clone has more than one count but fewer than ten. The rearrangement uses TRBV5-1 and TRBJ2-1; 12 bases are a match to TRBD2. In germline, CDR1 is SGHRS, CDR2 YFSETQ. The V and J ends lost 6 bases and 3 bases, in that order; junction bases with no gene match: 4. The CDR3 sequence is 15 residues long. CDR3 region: CASTTSGGSYNEQFF. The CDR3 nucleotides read TGCGCCAGCACAACTAGCGGGGGGAGCTACAATGAGCAGTTCTTC.

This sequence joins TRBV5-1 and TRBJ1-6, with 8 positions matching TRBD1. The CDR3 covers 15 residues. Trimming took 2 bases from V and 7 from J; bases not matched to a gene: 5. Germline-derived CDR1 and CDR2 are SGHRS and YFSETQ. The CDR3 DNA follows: TGCGCCAGCAGCTTAGGCCAGGGGGCGAATTCACCCCTCCACTTT. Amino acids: CASSLGQGANSPLHF.